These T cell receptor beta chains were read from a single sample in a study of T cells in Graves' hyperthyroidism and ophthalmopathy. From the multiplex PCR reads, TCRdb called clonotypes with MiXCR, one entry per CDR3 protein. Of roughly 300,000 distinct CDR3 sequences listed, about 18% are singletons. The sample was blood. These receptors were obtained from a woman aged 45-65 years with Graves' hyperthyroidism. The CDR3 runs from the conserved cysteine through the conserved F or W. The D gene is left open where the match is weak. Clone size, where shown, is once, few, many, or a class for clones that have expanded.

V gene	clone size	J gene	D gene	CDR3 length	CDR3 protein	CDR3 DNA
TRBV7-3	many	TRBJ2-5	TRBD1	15	CASSFGQASQETQYF	TGTGCCAGCAGCTTCGGACAGGCCTCGCAAGAGACCCAGTACTTC
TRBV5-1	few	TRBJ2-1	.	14	CASARQVSYNEQFF	TGCGCCAGCGCCCGACAGGTCTCCTACAATGAGCAGTTCTTC
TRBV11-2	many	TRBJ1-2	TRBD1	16	CASSLPSGDSYYGYTF	TGTGCCAGCAGCTTACCTAGTGGGGACAGCTACTATGGCTACACCTTC
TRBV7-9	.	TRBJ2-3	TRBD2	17	CASSLGLAGANTDTQYF	TGTGCCAGCAGCCTAGGACTAGCGGGAGCAAACACAGATACGCAGTATTTT
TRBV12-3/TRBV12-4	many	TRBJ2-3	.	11	CASRKTDTQYF	TGTGCCAGCAGGAAAACAGATACGCAGTATTTT
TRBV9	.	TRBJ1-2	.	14	CASSAPWGNYGYTF	TGTGCCAGCAGCGCACCTTGGGGGAACTATGGCTACACCTTC
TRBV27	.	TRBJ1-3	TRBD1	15	CASSAGGASGNTIYF	TGTGCCAGCAGTGCAGGGGGGGCCTCTGGAAACACCATATATTTT
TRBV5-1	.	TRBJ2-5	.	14	CASSEQGGGETQYF	TGCGCCAGCAGTGAACAGGGAGGTGGAGAGACCCAGTACTTC
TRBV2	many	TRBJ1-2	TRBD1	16	CASSRGQEPLGYGYTF	TGTGCCAGCAGCAGGGGACAGGAGCCCTTAGGCTATGGCTACACCTTC
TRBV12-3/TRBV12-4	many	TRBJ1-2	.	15	CASSPRQRVNYGYTF	TGTGCCAGCAGCCCACGACAGAGAGTTAACTATGGCTACACCTTC
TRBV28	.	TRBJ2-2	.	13	CASSLIFAGELFF	TGTGCCAGCAGTTTAATTTTCGCCGGGGAGCTGTTTTTT
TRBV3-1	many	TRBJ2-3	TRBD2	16	CASSQDRIAGADTQYF	TGTGCCAGCAGCCAAGATCGGATAGCGGGAGCAGATACGCAGTATTTT
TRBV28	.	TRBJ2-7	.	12	CASSGGTDEQYF	TGTGCCAGCAGTGGCGGGACAGACGAGCAGTACTTC
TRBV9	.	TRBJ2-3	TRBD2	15	CASSLSGGTVHTQYF	TGTGCCAGCAGCTTAAGCGGGGGTACAGTTCATACGCAGTATTTT
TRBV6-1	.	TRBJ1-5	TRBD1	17	CASSPIGQGTGNQPQHF	TGTGCCAGCAGTCCGATCGGACAGGGGACTGGCAATCAGCCCCAGCATTTT
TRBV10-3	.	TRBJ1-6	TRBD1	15	CAISAEGDSNSPLHF	TGTGCCATCAGTGCCGAAGGGGACAGTAATTCACCCCTCCACTTT
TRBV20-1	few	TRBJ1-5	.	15	CSAPRGGNSNQPQHF	TGCAGTGCACCCAGAGGAGGGAACAGCAATCAGCCCCAGCATTTT
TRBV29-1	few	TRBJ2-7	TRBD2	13	CSVEVGLGFEQYF	TGCAGCGTTGAAGTCGGACTAGGATTCGAGCAGTACTTC
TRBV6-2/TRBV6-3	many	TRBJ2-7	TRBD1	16	CASSFPRTGGNYEQYF	TGTGCCAGCAGTTTCCCTCGGACAGGGGGTAACTACGAGCAGTACTTC
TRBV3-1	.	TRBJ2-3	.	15	CASSQEPGLRDTQYF	TGTGCCAGCAGCCAAGAGCCAGGGCTTCGAGATACGCAGTATTTT
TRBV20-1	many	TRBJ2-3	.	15	CSARDRMEWTDTQYF	TGCAGTGCTAGAGATCGGATGGAGTGGACAGATACGCAGTATTTT
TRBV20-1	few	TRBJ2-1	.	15	CSARSLQGWVDEQFF	TGCAGTGCTAGGAGTCTACAGGGTTGGGTCGATGAGCAGTTCTTC
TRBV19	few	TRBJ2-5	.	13	CATGGQRGETQYF	TGTGCCACCGGAGGACAGCGCGGGGAGACCCAGTACTTC
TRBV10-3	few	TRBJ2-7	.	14	CAIRRQDVAYEQYF	TGTGCCATCAGGCGACAGGACGTGGCCTACGAGCAGTACTTC
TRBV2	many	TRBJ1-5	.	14	CASSREYSNQPQHF	TGTGCCAGCAGCCGGGAGTATAGCAATCAGCCCCAGCATTTT
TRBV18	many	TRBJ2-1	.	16	CASSPPRRSSYNEQFF	TGTGCCAGCTCACCACCCCGGAGGAGCTCCTACAATGAGCAGTTCTTC